The 8 T cell receptor beta chains below were found in one sample sequenced in a study of radiation and T cells in renal cell carcinoma. The method was immunoSEQ multiplex PCR; TCRdb's version includes in-frame clones alone and lacks a portion of them. The sample has about 140,000 clones, around four fifths seen once; the top ten hold roughly 23%. Time point in this sample: baseline pretreatment blood. Described treatment: 15 Gy SBRT to primary tumor, nephrectomy 4 weeks later. Here the sequenced sample was blood, taken from a patient whose treatment included radiotherapy and nephrectomy. These TCRs come from a woman between 45 and 65 years old with renal cell carcinoma.

The rearrangement links TRBV6-1 to TRBJ2-7; 8 nucleotides line up with TRBD2. CDR3 length: 14 residues. V lost 8 bases and J lost 5; bases outside the gene matches: 11. Germline V gives CDR1 MNHNS, CDR2 SASEGT. The CDR3 sequence is CASAPGGDANEQYF. The CDR3 nucleotides are TGTGCCAGCGCCCCCGGGGGGGATGCCAACGAGCAGTACTTC.

The chain links TRBV10-2 to TRBJ2-7; TRBD1 agrees at 10 bases. The trim removed 2 bases at V and 3 bases at J, leaving 7 bases unmatched. The CDR3 totals 16 residues. The V gene's germline CDR1 is WSHSY and CDR2 SAAADI. DNA for the CDR3: TGCGCCAGCAGTGAGCTGGGACAGGGGAACCTCTACGAGCAGTACTTC. The encoded protein is CASSELGQGNLYEQYF.

V usage is TRBV5-8 and J usage is TRBJ2-5; D uncertain. The CDR3 spans 14 residues. Deletions cut 4 bases from V and 0 bases from J, with 10 bases between. The V gene's germline CDR1 is SGHTS and CDR2 YDEGEE. CDR3 coding DNA: TGTGCCAGCAGCCCCAGACCGTACCAAGAGACCCAGTACTTC. It translates to CASSPRPYQETQYF.

Comment on this clone: A read error may account for a junction end that differs from germline. The chain carries TRBV6-6 and TRBJ2-7; 9 positions agree with TRBD1. Per the germline V gene, CDR1 is MNHNY and CDR2 is SVGAGI (reference sequence). The CDR3 extends over 12 amino acids. CDR3 loop: CASSYSNRGQDF. CDR3 DNA: TGTGCCAGCAGTTACTCCAACAGGGGGCAGGACTTC.

This clone was detected once. The rearrangement joins TRBV18 to TRBJ1-2; possible D gene TRBD1, 6 bases. CDR1 and CDR2 (germline): KGHSH, LQKENI. Trimming removed 3 bases from V and 4 bases from J, with 9 bases in between. The length of the CDR3 is 13 residues. CDR3 bases: TGTGCCAGCTCACCTGTCAGGGGCTATGGCTACACCTTC. Its translation is CASSPVRGYGYTF.

The sample holds one count of this clone. The rearrangement links TRBV15 to TRBJ1-5; D possibly corresponds to TRBD1 (5 bases). The V end lost 0 bases, the J end lost 6 bases, and 15 bases lay between the germline ends. The CDR3 totals 16 residues. Germline values: CDR1 LNHNV, CDR2 YYDKDF (reference sequence). The CDR3 reads CATSRDAGRIGQPQHF. The CDR3 region has the DNA TGTGCCACCAGCAGAGATGCAGGGAGGATTGGTCAGCCCCAGCATTTT.

This clone was seen a few times. In the same sample, other DNA sequences code for this CDR3. The chain uses TRBV5-1 and TRBJ2-7, with TRBD2 matching 8 bases. CDR1 and CDR2 from the germline V gene are SGHRS and YFSETQ. The CDR3 is made up of 15 amino acids. J gave up 7 bases and V 5 bases, and 14 bases lay outside the gene matches. The CDR3 bases are TGCGCCAGCAGGGAGCCTAGCGGGTCCTACGGGGAGCAGTACTTC. Its protein product is CASREPSGSYGEQYF. The full variable domain, completed using reference TRBV5-1 and TRBJ2-7, is KAGVTQTPRYLIKTRGQQVTLSCSPISGHRSVSWYQQTPGQGLQFLFEYFSETQRNKGNFPGRFSGRQFSNSRSEMNVSTLELGDSALYLCASREPSGSYGEQYFGPGTRLTVT.

This chain connects TRBV29-1 to TRBJ2-1; 10 bases are a match to TRBD1. This CDR3 region has 15 residues. Germline assignment: CDR1 SQVTM and CDR2 ANQGSEA. V was clipped by 5 bases and J by 8 bases; unmatched bases: 12. CDR3 DNA: TGCAGCGTTTCGAATACCGGGACAGGGGTCTATGAGCAGTTCTTC. Amino acid sequence: CSVSNTGTGVYEQFF.